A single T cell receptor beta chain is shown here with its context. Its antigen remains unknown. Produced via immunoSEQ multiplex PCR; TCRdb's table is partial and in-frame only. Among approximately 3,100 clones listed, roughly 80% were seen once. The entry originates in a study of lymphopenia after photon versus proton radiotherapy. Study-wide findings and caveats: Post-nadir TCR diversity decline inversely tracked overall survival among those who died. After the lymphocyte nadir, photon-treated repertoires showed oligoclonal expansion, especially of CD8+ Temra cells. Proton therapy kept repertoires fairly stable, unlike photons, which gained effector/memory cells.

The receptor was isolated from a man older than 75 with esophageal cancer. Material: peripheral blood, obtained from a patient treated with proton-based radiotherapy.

CDR3 loop: CASSFSGPTYEQYF. DNA of the CDR3: TGTGCCAGCAGCTTCTCGGGCCCCACCTACGAGCAGTACTTC. The chain employs TRBV7-8 and TRBJ2-7; D remains unclear. The V end lost 3 bases, the J end lost 2 bases, and 11 bases lay between the germline ends. The CDR3 has 14 amino acids. In germline, CDR1 is SGHVS, CDR2 FQNEAQ.